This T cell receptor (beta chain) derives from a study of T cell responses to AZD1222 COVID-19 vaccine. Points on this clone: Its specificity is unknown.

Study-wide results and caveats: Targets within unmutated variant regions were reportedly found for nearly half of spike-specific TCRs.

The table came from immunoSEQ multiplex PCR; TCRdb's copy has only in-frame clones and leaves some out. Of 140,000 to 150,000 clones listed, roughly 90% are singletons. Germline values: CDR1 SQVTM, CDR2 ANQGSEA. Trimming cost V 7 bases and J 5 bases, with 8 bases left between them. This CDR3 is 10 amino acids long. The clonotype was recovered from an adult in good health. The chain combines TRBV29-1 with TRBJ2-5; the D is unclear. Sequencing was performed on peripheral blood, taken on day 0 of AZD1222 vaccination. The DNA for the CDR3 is TGCAGCGGGAAGGTGGAGACCCAGTACTTC. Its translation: CSGKVETQYF.